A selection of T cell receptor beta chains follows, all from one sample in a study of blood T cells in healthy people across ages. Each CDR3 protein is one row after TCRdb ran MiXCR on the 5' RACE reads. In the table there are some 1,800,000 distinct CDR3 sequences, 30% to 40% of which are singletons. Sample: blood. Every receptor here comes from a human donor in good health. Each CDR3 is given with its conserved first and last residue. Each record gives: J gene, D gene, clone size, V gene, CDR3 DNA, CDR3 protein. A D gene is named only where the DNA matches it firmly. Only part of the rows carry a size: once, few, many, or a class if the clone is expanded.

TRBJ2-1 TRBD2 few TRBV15 TGTGCCACCAGCAGAGGAGGACTAGCGGGGGGGCTCGGCAATGAGCAGTTCTTC CATSRGGLAGGLGNEQFF
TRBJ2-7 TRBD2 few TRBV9 TGTGCCAGCAGCGTTACTAGCGGGTGGGGCGAGCAGTACTTC CASSVTSGWGEQYF
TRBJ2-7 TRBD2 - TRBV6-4 TGTGCCAGCAGTGAATGGGTGCCGGGGGGGCGCGGGTCTATGTACGAGCAGTACTTC CASSEWVPGGRGSMYEQYF
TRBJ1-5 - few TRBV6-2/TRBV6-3 TGTGCCAGCAGTCATGATCGGCTTAGACGGACCAATCAGCCCCAGCATTTT CASSHDRLRRTNQPQHF
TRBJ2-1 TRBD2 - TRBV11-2 TGTGCCAGCAGCTCTCCGGGACTAGCTTATGGTGAGCAGTTCTTC CASSSPGLAYGEQFF
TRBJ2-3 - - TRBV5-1 TGCGCCAGCAGCTTGTGGCCCGGATCCCCAGATACGCAGTATTTT CASSLWPGSPDTQYF
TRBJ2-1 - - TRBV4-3 TGCGCCAGCAGCCCAGGCCCCACCAGCAATGAGCAGTTCTTC CASSPGPTSNEQFF
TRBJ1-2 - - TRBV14 TGTGCCAGCAGCCAAGTAACCGGGCACTATGGCTACACCTTC CASSQVTGHYGYTF
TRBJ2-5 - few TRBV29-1 TGCAGCGTTGAAGATCCGCTGGACTCCATACAAGAGACCCAGTACTTC CSVEDPLDSIQETQYF
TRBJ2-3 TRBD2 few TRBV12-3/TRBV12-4 TGTGCCAGCAGTCCCGGACTAGGTGAAGAACTGGATACGCAGTATTTT CASSPGLGEELDTQYF
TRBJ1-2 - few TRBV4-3 TGCGCCAGCAGCCAAGATAGATCCGGGGACCTCCGGGACTGTGGCTACACCTTC CASSQDRSGDLRDCGYTF
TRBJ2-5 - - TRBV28 TGTGCCAGCAGTTCTTACAGAGCCCAAGAGACCCAGTACTTC CASSSYRAQETQYF
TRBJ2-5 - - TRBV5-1 TGCGCCAGCGGGGCGAGGTCCCAAGAGACCCAGTACTTC CASGARSQETQYF
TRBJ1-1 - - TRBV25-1 TGTGCCAGCAGTAATGTACAGAGGAACACTGAAGCTTTCTTT CASSNVQRNTEAFF
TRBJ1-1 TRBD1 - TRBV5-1 TGCGCCAGCGGACAGGGGGTGAACACTGAAGCTTTCTTT CASGQGVNTEAFF
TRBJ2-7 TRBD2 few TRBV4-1 TGCGCCAGCAGCGAAAGAAGTGGCGCGGGGGGCACCTCCTACGAGCAGTACTTC CASSERSGAGGTSYEQYF
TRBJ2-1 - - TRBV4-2 TGTGCCAGCAGCCAAGATCGAGTGGTTGAGCAGTTCTTC CASSQDRVVEQFF
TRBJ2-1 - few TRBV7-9 TGTGCCAGCAGCCTGGGACCGAAGGGGTCCTACAATGAGCAGTTCTTC CASSLGPKGSYNEQFF
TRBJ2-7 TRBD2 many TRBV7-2 TGTGCCAGCAGCTTACTCAGCGGGGGTTCCTACGAGCAGTACTTC CASSLLSGGSYEQYF
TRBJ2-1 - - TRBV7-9 TGTGCCAGCAGCTTAGTCATCTCGACCTGGGGCTACAATGAGCAGTTCTTC CASSLVISTWGYNEQFF
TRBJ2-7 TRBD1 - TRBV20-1 TGCAGTGCTAAGGGGGACAGTCCAGTACGCGAGCAGTACTTC CSAKGDSPVREQYF
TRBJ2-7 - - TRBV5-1 TGCGCCAGCAGCTTTCTAAGCGGCACCTACGAGCAGTACTTC CASSFLSGTYEQYF
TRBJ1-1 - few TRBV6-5 TGTGCCAGCAGGGAAATTGGGACATTAAGGGCTTTCTTT CASREIGTLRAFF
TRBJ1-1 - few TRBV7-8 TGTGCCAGCAGCTCCCGGGATTGGACAGAGAGAGCTTTCTTT CASSSRDWTERAFF
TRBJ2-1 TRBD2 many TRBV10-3 TGTGCCATCAGTGCGGGGGGTTCAAGCTCCTACAATGAGCAGTTCTTC CAISAGGSSSYNEQFF
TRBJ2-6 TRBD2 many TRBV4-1 TGCGCCAGCAGCTATAGCGGGGCTGGGGCCAACGTCCTGACTTTC CASSYSGAGANVLTF
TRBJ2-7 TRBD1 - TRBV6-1 TGTGCCAGCAGGGTATCCGGGACAGTCTACGAGCAGTACTTC CASRVSGTVYEQYF
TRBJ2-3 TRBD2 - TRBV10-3 TGTGCCATCAGTGACCCGATGGGGGGACTAGAAGCTCCCGGTTTGCACACAGATACGCAGTATTTT CAISDPMGGLEAPGLHTDTQYF
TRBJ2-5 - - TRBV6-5 TGTGCCAGCAGTTATCACTCACCCATCCAGAAAATTGAAGAGACCCAGTACTTC CASSYHSPIQKIEETQYF
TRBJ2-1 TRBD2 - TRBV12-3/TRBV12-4 TGTGCCAGCAGTTTATTCCTAGCGGGGGAACAAGTGGGGGGCTGGGAGCAGTTCTTC CASSLFLAGEQVGGWEQFF
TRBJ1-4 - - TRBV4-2 TGTGCCAGCAGCCTCTTGACAGGACCCGATGAAGAACTGTTTTTT CASSLLTGPDEELFF
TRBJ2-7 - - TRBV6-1 TGTGCCAGCACCGAGCAGGGCACCTACGAGCAGTACTTC CASTEQGTYEQYF
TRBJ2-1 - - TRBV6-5 TGTGCCAGCAGTTGGGGTAGTCGCCCCCATGAGCAGTTCTTC CASSWGSRPHEQFF
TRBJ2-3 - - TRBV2 TGTGCCAGCATTCTACTGGGGGAAATGCAGTATTTT CASILLGEMQYF
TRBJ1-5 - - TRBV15 TGTGCCACCAGCAGAGGCAGAAACAATCAGCCCCAGCATTTT CATSRGRNNQPQHF
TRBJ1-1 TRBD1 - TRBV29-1 TGCAGCGTCGGAGTTAGACAGGGGGGGGAGGGAACTGAAGCTTTCTTT CSVGVRQGGEGTEAFF
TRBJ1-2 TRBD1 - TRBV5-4 TGTGCCAGCAGCTTGACCGCCAGGGGGCCTGACTATGGCTACACCTTC CASSLTARGPDYGYTF
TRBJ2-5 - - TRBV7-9 TGTGCCAGCACCGTTTCTCGGGCTCTGGAGCAGTACTTC CASTVSRALEQYF
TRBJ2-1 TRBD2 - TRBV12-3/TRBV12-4 TGTGCCAGCAGTTCCACTAGCGGAGTGGGTCTTGAGCAGTTCTTC CASSSTSGVGLEQFF
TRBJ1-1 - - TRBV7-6 TGTGCCAGCAGCTTAGGGGTTGGGGGTAGGACTGAAGCTTTCTTT CASSLGVGGRTEAFF
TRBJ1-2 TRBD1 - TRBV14 TGTGCCAGCAGGCGGGGACAGCCTCCTAACTATGGCTACACCTTC CASRRGQPPNYGYTF
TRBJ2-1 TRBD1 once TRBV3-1 TGTACCAGCAGCCAGACAGGGGGTGACAATGAGCAGTTCTTC CTSSQTGGDNEQFF
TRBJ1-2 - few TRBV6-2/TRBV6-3 TGTGCCAGGCACACTACCGACAGCCGATACACCTTC CARHTTDSRYTF
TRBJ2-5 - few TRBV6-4 TGTGCCAGCGATTGTAAAGAGACCCAGTACTTC CASDCKETQYF
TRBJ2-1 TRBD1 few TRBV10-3 TGTGCCATCAGGGATGACAGGGGGACTTACAATGAGCAGTTCTTC CAIRDDRGTYNEQFF
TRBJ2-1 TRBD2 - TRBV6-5 TGTGCCAGCAGTTTACTAGCGGGGGAGTATCCGGATGAGCAGTTCTTC CASSLLAGEYPDEQFF
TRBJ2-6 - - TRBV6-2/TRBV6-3 TGTGCCAGCAGTAGGGTCCTGGGAACACTCTCTGGGGCCAACGTCCTGACTTTC CASSRVLGTLSGANVLTF
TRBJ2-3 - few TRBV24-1 TGTGCCACCAGTGATAAGAGCGGCCGAGGTGGGACAGATACGCAGTATTTT CATSDKSGRGGTDTQYF
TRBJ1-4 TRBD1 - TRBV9 TGTGCCAGCAGCGTAGGGACAGGGTTTGAGGAAAAACTGTTTTTT CASSVGTGFEEKLFF